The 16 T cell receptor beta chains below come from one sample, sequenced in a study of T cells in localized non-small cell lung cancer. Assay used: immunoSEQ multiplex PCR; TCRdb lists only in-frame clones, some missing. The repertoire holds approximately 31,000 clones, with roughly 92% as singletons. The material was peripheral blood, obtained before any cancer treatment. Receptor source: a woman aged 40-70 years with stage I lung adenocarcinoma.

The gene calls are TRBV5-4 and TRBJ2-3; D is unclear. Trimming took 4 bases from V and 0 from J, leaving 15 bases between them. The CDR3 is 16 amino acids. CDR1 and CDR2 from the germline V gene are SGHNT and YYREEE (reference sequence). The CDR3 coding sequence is TGTGCCAGCAGCGCCTCGGCGGTCTCTAGCACAGATACGCAGTATTTT. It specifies CASSASAVSSTDTQYF.

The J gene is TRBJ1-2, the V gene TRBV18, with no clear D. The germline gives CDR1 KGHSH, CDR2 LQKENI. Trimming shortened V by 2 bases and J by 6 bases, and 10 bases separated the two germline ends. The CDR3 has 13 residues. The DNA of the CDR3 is TGTGCCAGCTCACCATCTGGACGGGATGGCTACACCTTC. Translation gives CASSPSGRDGYTF.

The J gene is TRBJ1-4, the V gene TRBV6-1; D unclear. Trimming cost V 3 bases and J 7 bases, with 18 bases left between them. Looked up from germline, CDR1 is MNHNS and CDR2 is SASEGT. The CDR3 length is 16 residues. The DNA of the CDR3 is TGTGCCAGCAGTGATCCCCCCCTTGCCTGGGTTGAAAAACTGTTTTTT. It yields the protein CASSDPPLAWVEKLFF.

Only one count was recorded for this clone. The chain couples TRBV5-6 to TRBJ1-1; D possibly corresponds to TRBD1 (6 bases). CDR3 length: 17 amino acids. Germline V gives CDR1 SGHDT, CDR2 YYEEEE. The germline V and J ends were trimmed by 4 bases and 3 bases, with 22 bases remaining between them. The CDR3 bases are TGTGCCAGCAGCCCATTACTCACCGGGACACACCACACTGAAGCTTTCTTT. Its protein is CASSPLLTGTHHTEAFF.

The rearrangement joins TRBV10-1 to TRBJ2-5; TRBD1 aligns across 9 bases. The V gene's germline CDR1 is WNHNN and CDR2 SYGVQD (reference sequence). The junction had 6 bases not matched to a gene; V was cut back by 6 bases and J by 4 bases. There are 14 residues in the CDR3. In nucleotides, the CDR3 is TGCGCCAGCAGCGATACAGGGGGCCGAGAGACCCAGTACTTC. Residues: CASSDTGGRETQYF.

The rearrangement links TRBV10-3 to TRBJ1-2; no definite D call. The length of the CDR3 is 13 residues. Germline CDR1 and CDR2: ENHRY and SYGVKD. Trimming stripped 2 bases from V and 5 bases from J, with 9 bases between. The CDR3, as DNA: TGTGCCATCAGTGAGGCAGTGACTTATGGCTACACCTTC. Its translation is CAISEAVTYGYTF.

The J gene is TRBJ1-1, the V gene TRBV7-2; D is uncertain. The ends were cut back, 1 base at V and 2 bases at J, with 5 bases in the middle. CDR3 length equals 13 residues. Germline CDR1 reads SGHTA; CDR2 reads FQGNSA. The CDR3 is CASSLDSNTEAFF. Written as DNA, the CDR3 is TGTGCCAGCAGCTTAGACAGCAACACTGAAGCTTTCTTT.

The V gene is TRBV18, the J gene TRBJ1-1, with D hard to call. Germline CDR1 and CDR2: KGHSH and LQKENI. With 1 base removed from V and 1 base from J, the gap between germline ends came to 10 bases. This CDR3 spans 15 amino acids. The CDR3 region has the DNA TGTGCCAGCTCACCACGAGCACAAAAGAACACTGAAGCTTTCTTT. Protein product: CASSPRAQKNTEAFF.

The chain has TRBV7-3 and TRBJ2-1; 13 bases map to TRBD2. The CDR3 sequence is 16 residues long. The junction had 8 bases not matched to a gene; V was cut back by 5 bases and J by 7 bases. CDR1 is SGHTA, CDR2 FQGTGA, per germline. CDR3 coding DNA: TGTGCCAGCAGCCGCGGACTAGCGGGAGTTCAAAATGAGCAGTTCTTC. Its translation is CASSRGLAGVQNEQFF. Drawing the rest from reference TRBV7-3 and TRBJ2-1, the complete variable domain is GAGVSQTPSNKVTEKGKYVELRCDPISGHTALYWYRQSLGQGPEFLIYFQGTGAADDSGLPNDRFFAVRPEGSVSTLKIQRTERGDSAVYLCASSRGLAGVQNEQFFGPGTRLTVL.

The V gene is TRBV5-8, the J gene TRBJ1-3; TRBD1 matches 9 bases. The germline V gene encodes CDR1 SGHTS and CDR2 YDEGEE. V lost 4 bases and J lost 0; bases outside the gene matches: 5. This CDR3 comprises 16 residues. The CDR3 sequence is CASSRGQGISGNTIYF. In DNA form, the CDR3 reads TGTGCCAGCAGCCGGGGACAGGGTATCTCTGGAAACACCATATATTTT.

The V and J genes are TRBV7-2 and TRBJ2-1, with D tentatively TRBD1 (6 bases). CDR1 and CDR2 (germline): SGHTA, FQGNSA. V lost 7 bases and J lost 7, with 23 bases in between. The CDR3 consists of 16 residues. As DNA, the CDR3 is TGTGCCAGCACCGCAAGGTCCGGGACAACTAATAATGAGCAGTTCTTC. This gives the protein CASTARSGTTNNEQFF.

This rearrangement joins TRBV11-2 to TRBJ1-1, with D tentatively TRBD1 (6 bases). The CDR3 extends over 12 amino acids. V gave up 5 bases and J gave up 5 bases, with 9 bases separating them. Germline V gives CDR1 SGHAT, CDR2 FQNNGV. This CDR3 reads CASSATGTEAFF. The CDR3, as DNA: TGTGCCAGCAGCGCCACAGGGACTGAAGCTTTCTTT.

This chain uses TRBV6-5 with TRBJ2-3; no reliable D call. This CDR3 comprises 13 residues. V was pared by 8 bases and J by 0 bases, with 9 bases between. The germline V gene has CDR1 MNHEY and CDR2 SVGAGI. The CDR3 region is CASSTPSTDTQYF. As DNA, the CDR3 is TGTGCCAGCTCTACCCCTAGCACAGATACGCAGTATTTT.

CDR3 coding DNA: TGTGCCAGCAGCTTAGTGTACCGTGGGGATACGCAGTATTTT. The encoded protein is CASSLVYRGDTQYF. The V gene is TRBV11-2, the J gene TRBJ2-3; D ambiguous. Looked up from germline, CDR1 is SGHAT and CDR2 is FQNNGV. The CDR3 extends over 14 amino acids. Trimming took 1 base from V and 6 from J, leaving 11 bases between them. The entire variable domain, with the rest obtained from reference TRBV11-2 and TRBJ2-3, is as follows: EAGVAQSPRYKIIEKRQSVAFWCNPISGHATLYWYQQILGQGPKLLIQFQNNGVVDDSQLPKDRFSAERLKGVDSTLKIQPAKLEDSAVYLCASSLVYRGDTQYFGPGTRLTVL.

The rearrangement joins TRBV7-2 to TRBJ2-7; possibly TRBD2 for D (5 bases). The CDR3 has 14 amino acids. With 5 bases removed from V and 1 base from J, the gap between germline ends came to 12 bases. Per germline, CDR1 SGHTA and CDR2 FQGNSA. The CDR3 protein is CASSPLWESYEQYF. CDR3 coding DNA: TGTGCCAGCAGCCCCTTGTGGGAGTCCTACGAGCAGTACTTC.

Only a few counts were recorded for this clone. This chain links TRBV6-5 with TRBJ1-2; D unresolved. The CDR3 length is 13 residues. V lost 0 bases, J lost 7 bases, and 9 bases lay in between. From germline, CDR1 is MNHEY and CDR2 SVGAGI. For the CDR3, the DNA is TGTGCCAGCAGTTACTCACCTCGCGGTGGCTACACCTTC. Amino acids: CASSYSPRGGYTF.